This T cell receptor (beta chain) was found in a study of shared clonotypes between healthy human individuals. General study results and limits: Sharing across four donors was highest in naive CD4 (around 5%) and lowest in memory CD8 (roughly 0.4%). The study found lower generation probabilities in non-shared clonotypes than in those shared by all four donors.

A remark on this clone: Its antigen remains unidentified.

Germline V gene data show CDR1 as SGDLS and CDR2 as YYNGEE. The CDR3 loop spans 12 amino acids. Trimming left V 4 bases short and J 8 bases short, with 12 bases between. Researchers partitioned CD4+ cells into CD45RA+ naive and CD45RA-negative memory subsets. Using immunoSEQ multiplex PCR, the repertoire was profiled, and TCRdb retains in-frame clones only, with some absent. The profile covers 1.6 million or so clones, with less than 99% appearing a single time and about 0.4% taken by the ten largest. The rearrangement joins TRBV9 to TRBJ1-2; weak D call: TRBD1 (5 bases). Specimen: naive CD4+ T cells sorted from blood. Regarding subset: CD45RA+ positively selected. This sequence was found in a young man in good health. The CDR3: CASSPGTTGYTF. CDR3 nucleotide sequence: TGTGCCAGCAGCCCCGGGACTACGGGCTACACCTTC.